This TCR beta chain was recorded in a study of T cell responses to AZD1222 COVID-19 vaccine. The CDR3 runs to 16 residues. J gave up 0 bases and V 6 bases, and 4 bases lay outside the gene matches. Germline V gene sequence: CDR1 KGHSH, CDR2 LQKENI. Generated by immunoSEQ multiplex PCR, the TCRdb table keeps only in-frame clones and is missing some. The sample yields 140,000 or so clones, about 94% seen once. The starting material was peripheral blood, obtained 28 days after the second AZD1222 dose. The TCR sequence derives from an adult who received the AZD1222 COVID-19 vaccine. This chain connects TRBV18 to TRBJ2-4; 11 bases fit TRBD2. CDR3 in amino acids: CASSPGLAVAKNIQYF. The DNA of the CDR3 is TGTGCCAGCTCCCCGGGACTAGCGGTAGCCAAAAACATTCAGTACTTC.